This T cell receptor beta chain was found in a study of beta chain features in type 1 diabetes. Study results and caveats: There was no resolution here of whether HLA type influences TCRB rearrangement.

Only a few counts were recorded for this clone. What it binds is not known. The authors reverse transcribed all of the isolated RNA, so sequencing captured expressed TCRB transcripts. Clones were sequenced by immunoSEQ multiplex PCR, and TCRdb holds only the in-frame ones, with some missing. In the table there are 390,000 or so clones, about 14% of which are singletons. The CDR3 spans 11 residues. CDR1 is LNHNV and CDR2 is YYDKDF in the germline V gene (reference sequence). With 2 bases removed from V and 7 bases from J, the gap between germline ends came to 5 bases. The clonotype was recovered from a man aged 25-45 years in good health. The chain couples TRBV15 to TRBJ1-1; D is unclear. Sequenced: naive CD4+ T cells from blood. The CDR3 bases are TGTGCCACCAGCAGAAAAATTGAAGCTTTCTTT. Residues: CATSRKIEAFF.